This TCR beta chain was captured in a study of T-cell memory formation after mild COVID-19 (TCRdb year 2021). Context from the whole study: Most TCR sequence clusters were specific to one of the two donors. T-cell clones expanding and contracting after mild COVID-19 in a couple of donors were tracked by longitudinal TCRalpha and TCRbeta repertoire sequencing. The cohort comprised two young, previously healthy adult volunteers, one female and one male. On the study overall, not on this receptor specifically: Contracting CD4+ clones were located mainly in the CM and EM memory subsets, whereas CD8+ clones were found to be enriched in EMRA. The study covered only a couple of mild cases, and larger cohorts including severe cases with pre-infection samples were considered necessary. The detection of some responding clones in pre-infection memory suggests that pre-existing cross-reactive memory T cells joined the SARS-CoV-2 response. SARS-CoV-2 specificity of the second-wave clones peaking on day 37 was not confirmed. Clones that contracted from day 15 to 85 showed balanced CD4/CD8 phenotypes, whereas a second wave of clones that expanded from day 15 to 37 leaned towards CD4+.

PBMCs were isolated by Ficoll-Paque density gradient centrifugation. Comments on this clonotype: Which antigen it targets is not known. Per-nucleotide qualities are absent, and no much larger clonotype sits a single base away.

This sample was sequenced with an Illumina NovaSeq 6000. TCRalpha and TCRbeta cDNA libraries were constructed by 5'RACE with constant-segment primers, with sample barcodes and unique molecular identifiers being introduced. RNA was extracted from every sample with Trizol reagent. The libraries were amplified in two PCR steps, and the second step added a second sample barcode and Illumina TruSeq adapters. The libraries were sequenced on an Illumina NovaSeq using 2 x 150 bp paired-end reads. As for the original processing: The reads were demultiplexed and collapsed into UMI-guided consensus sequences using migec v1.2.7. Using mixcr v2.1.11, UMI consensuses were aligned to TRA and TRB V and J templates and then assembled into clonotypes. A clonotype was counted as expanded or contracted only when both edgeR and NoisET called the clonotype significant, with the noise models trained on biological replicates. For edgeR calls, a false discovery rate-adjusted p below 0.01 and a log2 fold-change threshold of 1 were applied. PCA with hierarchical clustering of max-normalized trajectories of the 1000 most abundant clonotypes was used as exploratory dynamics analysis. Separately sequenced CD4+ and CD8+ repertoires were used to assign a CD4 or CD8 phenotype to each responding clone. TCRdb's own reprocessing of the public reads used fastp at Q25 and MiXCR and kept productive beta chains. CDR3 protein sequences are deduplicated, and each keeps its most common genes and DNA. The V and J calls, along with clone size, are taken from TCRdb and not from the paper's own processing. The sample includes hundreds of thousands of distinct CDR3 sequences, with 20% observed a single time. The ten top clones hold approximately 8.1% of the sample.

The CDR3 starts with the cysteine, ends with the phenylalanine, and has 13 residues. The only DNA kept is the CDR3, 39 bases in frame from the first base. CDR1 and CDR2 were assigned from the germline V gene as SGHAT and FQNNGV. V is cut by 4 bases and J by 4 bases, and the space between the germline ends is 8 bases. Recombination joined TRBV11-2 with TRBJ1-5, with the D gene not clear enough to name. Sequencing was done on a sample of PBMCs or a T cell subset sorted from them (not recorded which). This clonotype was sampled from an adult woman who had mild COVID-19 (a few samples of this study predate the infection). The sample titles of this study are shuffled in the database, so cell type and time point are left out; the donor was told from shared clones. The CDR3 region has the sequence CASSYDTNQPQHF. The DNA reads TGTGCCAGCAGCTACGACACGAATCAGCCCCAGCATTTT.